The rows below give T cell receptor beta chains drawn from one sample of a study of blood T cell repertoires in COVID-19. Clones were read by immunoSEQ multiplex PCR, and TCRdb kept only the in-frame ones, dropping some. The data contain 55,000 to 80,000 clones, about 83% of them singletons. The specimen sequenced was peripheral blood. Every receptor here comes from a man aged 45-65 years with active COVID-19. Each CDR3 is given with its conserved first and last residue. Fields, in order: D gene, J gene, V gene, clone size, CDR3 protein, CDR3 DNA. The D gene is left open where the match is weak. Size is omitted from some rows. Given values are once, few, many or a class for expanded clones.

d_call: TRBD2; j_call: TRBJ2-1; v_call: TRBV29-1; clone_size: NA; cdr3_aa: CSVEDHGRAYNEQFF; cdr3_nt: TGCAGCGTTGAAGATCACGGGAGGGCCTACAATGAGCAGTTCTTC
d_call: NA; j_call: TRBJ1-2; v_call: TRBV7-2; clone_size: NA; cdr3_aa: CASSLHNVLQGTF; cdr3_nt: TGTGCCAGCAGCTTACATAATGTGTTGCAGGGCACCTTC
d_call: TRBD2; j_call: TRBJ2-1; v_call: TRBV7-9; clone_size: NA; cdr3_aa: CASSPGTSGNNEQFF; cdr3_nt: TGTGCCAGCAGCCCCGGGACTAGCGGGAACAATGAGCAGTTCTTC
d_call: TRBD2; j_call: TRBJ2-1; v_call: TRBV5-1; clone_size: NA; cdr3_aa: CASSLVASGYNEQFF; cdr3_nt: TGCGCCAGCAGCTTGGTGGCTAGCGGTTACAATGAGCAGTTCTTC
d_call: NA; j_call: TRBJ2-7; v_call: TRBV6-6; clone_size: NA; cdr3_aa: CASGLSSYEQYF; cdr3_nt: TGTGCCAGCGGACTCAGCTCCTACGAGCAGTACTTC
d_call: NA; j_call: TRBJ2-5; v_call: TRBV4-1; clone_size: NA; cdr3_aa: CASSQDQRQETQYF; cdr3_nt: TGCGCCAGCAGCCAAGATCAACGGCAAGAGACCCAGTACTTC
d_call: NA; j_call: TRBJ2-7; v_call: TRBV28; clone_size: NA; cdr3_aa: CASSYRGEGYEQYF; cdr3_nt: TGTGCCAGCAGTTACAGGGGGGAGGGGTACGAGCAGTACTTC
d_call: TRBD2; j_call: TRBJ2-3; v_call: TRBV24-1; clone_size: NA; cdr3_aa: CATSVAGDTDTQYF; cdr3_nt: TGTGCCACCAGTGTTGCGGGAGACACAGATACGCAGTATTTT
d_call: TRBD1; j_call: TRBJ1-3; v_call: TRBV3-1/TRBV3-2; clone_size: NA; cdr3_aa: CASRGRDRGNTIYF; cdr3_nt: TGTGCCAGCAGGGGTAGGGACAGGGGAAACACCATATATTTT
d_call: NA; j_call: TRBJ2-6; v_call: TRBV27; clone_size: NA; cdr3_aa: CASSGMWRDAGANVLTF; cdr3_nt: TGTGCCAGCAGTGGGATGTGGAGGGACGCTGGGGCCAACGTCCTGACTTTC
d_call: TRBD1; j_call: TRBJ1-5; v_call: TRBV28; clone_size: NA; cdr3_aa: CASRIQGNQPQHF; cdr3_nt: TGTGCCAGCAGAATACAGGGGAATCAGCCCCAGCATTTT
d_call: NA; j_call: TRBJ2-1; v_call: TRBV11-2; clone_size: NA; cdr3_aa: CASSLDRGGEQFF; cdr3_nt: TGTGCCAGCAGCTTAGATCGAGGGGGTGAGCAGTTCTTC
d_call: NA; j_call: TRBJ2-7; v_call: TRBV5-1; clone_size: NA; cdr3_aa: CASSFSIPSYEQYF; cdr3_nt: TGCGCCAGCAGCTTTAGTATTCCCTCCTACGAGCAGTACTTC
d_call: TRBD1; j_call: TRBJ1-2; v_call: TRBV12-3/TRBV12-4; clone_size: NA; cdr3_aa: CASSFNRGHGYTF; cdr3_nt: TGTGCCAGCAGTTTTAACAGGGGGCATGGCTACACCTTC
d_call: NA; j_call: TRBJ2-7; v_call: TRBV4-1; clone_size: NA; cdr3_aa: CASSQEGLISYEQYF; cdr3_nt: TGCGCCAGCAGCCAAGAGGGCCTAATCTCCTACGAGCAGTACTTC
d_call: NA; j_call: TRBJ1-2; v_call: TRBV5-1; clone_size: NA; cdr3_aa: CASSQEGDGYGYTF; cdr3_nt: TGCGCCAGCAGCCAAGAGGGGGATGGCTATGGCTACACCTTC
d_call: NA; j_call: TRBJ2-7; v_call: TRBV9; clone_size: NA; cdr3_aa: CASSVDPGSYEQYF; cdr3_nt: TGTGCCAGCAGCGTTGACCCAGGCTCCTACGAGCAGTACTTC
d_call: TRBD2; j_call: TRBJ2-5; v_call: TRBV11-2; clone_size: once; cdr3_aa: CASSLESSGGEGTQYF; cdr3_nt: TGTGCCAGCAGCTTAGAGAGTAGCGGGGGGGAGGGGACCCAGTACTTC
d_call: TRBD1; j_call: TRBJ2-7; v_call: TRBV27; clone_size: NA; cdr3_aa: CASSLSGTGGGEQYF; cdr3_nt: TGTGCCAGCAGTTTATCCGGCACAGGGGGAGGCGAGCAGTACTTC
d_call: TRBD2; j_call: TRBJ2-5; v_call: TRBV3-1/TRBV3-2; clone_size: NA; cdr3_aa: CASSPRTSGRQETQYF; cdr3_nt: TGTGCCAGCAGCCCACGGACTAGCGGGCGACAAGAGACCCAGTACTTC
d_call: NA; j_call: TRBJ2-5; v_call: TRBV3-1/TRBV3-2; clone_size: NA; cdr3_aa: CASSPDYPGETQYF; cdr3_nt: TGTGCCAGCAGCCCGGACTACCCGGGGGAGACCCAGTACTTC